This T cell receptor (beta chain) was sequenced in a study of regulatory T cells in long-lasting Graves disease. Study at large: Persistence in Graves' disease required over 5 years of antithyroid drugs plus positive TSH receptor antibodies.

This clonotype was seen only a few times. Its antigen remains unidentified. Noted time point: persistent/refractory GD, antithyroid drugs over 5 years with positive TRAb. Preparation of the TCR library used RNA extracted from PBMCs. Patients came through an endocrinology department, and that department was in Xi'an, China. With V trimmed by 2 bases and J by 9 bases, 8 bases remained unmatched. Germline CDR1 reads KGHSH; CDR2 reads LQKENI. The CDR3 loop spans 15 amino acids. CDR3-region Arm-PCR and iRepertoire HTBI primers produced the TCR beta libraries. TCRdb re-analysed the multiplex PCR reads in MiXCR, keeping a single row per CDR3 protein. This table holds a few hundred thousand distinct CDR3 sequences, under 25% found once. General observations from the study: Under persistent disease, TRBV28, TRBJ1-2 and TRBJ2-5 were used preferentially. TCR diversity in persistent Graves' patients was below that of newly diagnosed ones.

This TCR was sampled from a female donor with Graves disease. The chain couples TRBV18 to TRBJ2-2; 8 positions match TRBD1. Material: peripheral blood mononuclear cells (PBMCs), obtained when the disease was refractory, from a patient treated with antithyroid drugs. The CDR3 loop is CASSPTGQGRRELFF. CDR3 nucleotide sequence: TGTGCCAGCTCACCAACAGGACAGGGACGTAGGGAGCTGTTTTTT.